This is a list of T cell receptor beta chains from one sample in a study of T cell changes during pregnancy in multiple sclerosis. Assay used: immunoSEQ multiplex PCR; TCRdb lists only in-frame clones, some missing. The sample contains fewer than 75,000 clones, about 90% of which appear only once. Sequenced material: peripheral blood, taken in the first trimester of pregnancy. All receptors come from a female donor with multiple sclerosis, enrolled in a pregnancy study. The CDR3 runs from the conserved cysteine through the conserved F or W. A D gene is named only where the DNA matches it firmly. Some rows have no size entry. The others give once, few or many, or a class for an expanded clone.

V gene: TRBV29-1; D gene: .; clone size: .; CDR3 length: 12; J gene: TRBJ2-7; CDR3 DNA: TGCAGCGTTGGACTGACCTCCTACGAGCAGTACTTC; CDR3 protein: CSVGLTSYEQYF
V gene: TRBV30; D gene: TRBD2; clone size: .; CDR3 length: 18; J gene: TRBJ2-6; CDR3 DNA: TGTGCCTGGAAAAAAAAAGCGGGGGACATCTCTGGGGCCAACGTCCTGACTTTC; CDR3 protein: CAWKKKAGDISGANVLTF
V gene: TRBV19; D gene: TRBD1; clone size: once; CDR3 length: 19; J gene: TRBJ1-6; CDR3 DNA: TGTGCCAGTAGCTTGAGGGGACAGGGCGTCCCTGGCGTAGATTCACCCCTCCACTTT; CDR3 protein: CASSLRGQGVPGVDSPLHF
V gene: TRBV5-4; D gene: TRBD2; clone size: .; CDR3 length: 15; J gene: TRBJ2-3; CDR3 DNA: TGTGCCAGCAGCTTGGGACTAGCGCTAACAGATACGCAGTATTTT; CDR3 protein: CASSLGLALTDTQYF
V gene: TRBV19; D gene: TRBD1; clone size: .; CDR3 length: 15; J gene: TRBJ1-4; CDR3 DNA: TGTGCCAGTAGTACGGGGACAGGGAGTGGCGAAAAACTGTTTTTT; CDR3 protein: CASSTGTGSGEKLFF
V gene: TRBV13; D gene: TRBD1; clone size: .; CDR3 length: 15; J gene: TRBJ2-7; CDR3 DNA: TGTGCCAGCAGCTTACGAGGACAGGGGAAGTACGAGCAGTACTTC; CDR3 protein: CASSLRGQGKYEQYF
V gene: TRBV9; D gene: TRBD2; clone size: .; CDR3 length: 17; J gene: TRBJ2-7; CDR3 DNA: TGTGCCAGCAGCCCCTCAGGTAGCGGGCCCCTCTCCTACGAGCAGTACTTC; CDR3 protein: CASSPSGSGPLSYEQYF
V gene: TRBV25-1; D gene: TRBD1; clone size: .; CDR3 length: 16; J gene: TRBJ2-1; CDR3 DNA: TGTGCCAGCAGTGGGACAGGGGGAGTAGGGTACAATGAGCAGTTCTTC; CDR3 protein: CASSGTGGVGYNEQFF
V gene: TRBV28; D gene: .; clone size: .; CDR3 length: 13; J gene: TRBJ2-7; CDR3 DNA: TGTGCCAGCAGTTTCCCTCCAGGCTACGAGCAGTACTTC; CDR3 protein: CASSFPPGYEQYF
V gene: TRBV5-1; D gene: .; clone size: .; CDR3 length: 16; J gene: TRBJ1-3; CDR3 DNA: TGCGCCAGCAGCCCTAAAGGACAGCACTCTGGAAACACCATATATTTT; CDR3 protein: CASSPKGQHSGNTIYF